One and the same sample provided the 31 T cell receptor beta chains below, sequenced in a study of T cells in Graves' hyperthyroidism and ophthalmopathy. TCR beta CDR3 regions were amplified from RNA transcripts. With the HTBI primer set, the TCR CDR3 went through a first round of RT-PCR. TCRdb reanalysed the multiplex PCR reads using MiXCR and keeps one entry per CDR3 protein. The sample lists a few hundred thousand distinct CDR3 sequences; approximately 14% were seen once. The sequenced sample was blood. The receptors were gathered from a woman between 25 and 40 years old with Graves' hyperthyroidism.

This clonotype came up a few times. The V gene is TRBV4-1, the J gene TRBJ2-1; D perhaps matches TRBD2 (5 bases). Trimming took off 1 base at V and 1 base at J, with 11 bases between the two ends. Germline V lookup: CDR1 MGHRA, CDR2 YSYEKL. The CDR3 is made up of 16 amino acids. CDR3 amino acids: CASSQGEGRSYNEQFF. CDR3 nucleotides: TGCGCCAGCAGCCAAGGTGAGGGTCGGTCCTACAATGAGCAGTTCTTC.

This clonotype was seen repeatedly, ten times or more. V is TRBV28 and J is TRBJ2-7, with a tentative D call TRBD2 (7 bases). This CDR3 comprises 13 residues. CDR1 is MDHEN and CDR2 is SYDVKM in the germline V gene. The V end lost 7 bases, the J end lost 4 bases, and 14 bases lay between the germline ends. CDR3 region: CASTKGGIYEQYF. The CDR3 coding sequence is TGTGCCAGCACTAAGGGGGGGATTTACGAGCAGTACTTC.

CDR3 bases: TGTGCCAGCAGAGAGACCGGACTAGCGGGAGAGTACCTATTTAGCACAGATACGCAGTATTTT. Protein: CASRETGLAGEYLFSTDTQYF. The chain carries TRBV6-1 and TRBJ2-3, with TRBD2 matching over 13 bases. There are 21 residues in the CDR3. Trimming cost V 6 bases and J 0 bases; bases outside gene matches: 18. CDR1 and CDR2 from the germline V gene are MNHNS and SASEGT.

This clonotype was found a few times. The V and J genes are TRBV30 and TRBJ2-1; D is unclear. The CDR3 is 13 amino acids. The V end lost 8 bases, the J end lost 4 bases, and 15 bases lay between the germline ends. Germline-derived CDR1 and CDR2 are GTSNPN and SVGIG (reference sequence). CDR3 region: CAGGRVTYNEQFF. The CDR3 bases are TGTGCCGGCGGAAGGGTTACTTACAATGAGCAGTTCTTC.

This clonotype was counted between two and nine times. This sequence joins TRBV5-4 and TRBJ2-7; 7 nucleotides align to TRBD2. This CDR3 comprises 13 residues. Germline V gene data show CDR1 as SGHNT and CDR2 as YYREEE (reference sequence). V lost 5 bases to trimming and J lost 3 bases; unmatched junction nucleotides: 5. The CDR3 nucleotides are TGTGCCAGCAGTACAGCGGGGAACTACGAGCAGTACTTC. Translated, it gives CASSTAGNYEQYF.

The chain joins TRBV5-1 to TRBJ2-7; D possibly uses TRBD1 or TRBD2 (5 bases each). Germline loops: CDR1 SGHRS, CDR2 YFSETQ. The V and J ends lost 0 bases and 1 base respectively, with 17 bases between them. This CDR3 spans 17 amino acids. CDR3 bases: TGCGCCAGCAGCTTGGCCCGGGGCCGGGGCCCTTCCTACGAGCAGTACTTC. Translated: CASSLARGRGPSYEQYF.

This chain uses TRBV28 with TRBJ2-2, with TRBD2 matching 12 bases. CDR1 is MDHEN and CDR2 is SYDVKM in the germline V gene. Trimming cost V 5 bases and J 4 bases; bases outside gene matches: 11. This CDR3 comprises 18 residues. CDR3 sequence (DNA): TGTGCCAGCAGTCCGGCTAGCGGGAGGGCCGGCCCCACCGGGGAGCTGTTTTTT. As protein: CASSPASGRAGPTGELFF. Based on the CDR3 plus reference TRBV28 and TRBJ2-2, the full variable domain is DVKVTQSSRYLVKRTGEKVFLECVQDMDHENMFWYRQDPGLGLRLIYFSYDVKMKEKGDIPEGYSVSREKKERFSLILESASTNQTSMYLCASSPASGRAGPTGELFFGEGSRLTVL.

The chain employs TRBV19 and TRBJ2-2, with 10 bases aligning to TRBD2. Germline loops: CDR1 LNHDA, CDR2 SQIVND (reference sequence). The CDR3 covers 14 residues. The V and J ends lost 7 bases and 9 bases, in that order; junction bases with no gene match: 8. Here the CDR3 reads CASMAAGGPRELFF. CDR3 DNA: TGTGCCAGTATGGCAGCGGGAGGGCCGAGGGAGCTGTTTTTT.

This clonotype was seen ten or more times. The gene calls are TRBV20-1 and TRBJ1-5; D unresolved. Germline V gene sequence: CDR1 DFQATT, CDR2 SNEGSKA (reference sequence). V was pared by 4 bases and J by 3 bases, with 16 bases between. The CDR3 is 15 residues long. The CDR3 loop reads CSATRPPGANQPQHF. CDR3 DNA sequence: TGCAGTGCTACCCGCCCCCCTGGAGCCAATCAGCCCCAGCATTTT.

This clonotype was picked up a small number of times. The V and J genes are TRBV9 and TRBJ1-3; D is unresolved. The ends were cut back, 2 bases at V and 4 bases at J, with 13 bases in the middle. Germline lookup yields CDR1 SGDLS and CDR2 YYNGEE. The CDR3 spans 15 residues. DNA of the CDR3: TGTGCCAGCAGCGTTGGACCGGACGGAGGAAACACCATATATTTT. It specifies CASSVGPDGGNTIYF.

This clonotype has a count of ten or more. The genes are TRBV30 and TRBJ2-7; 13 bases agree with TRBD2. The CDR3 has 14 residues. J lost 4 bases, V lost 3 bases, and 3 bases had no gene match. Germline assignment: CDR1 GTSNPN and CDR2 SVGIG (reference sequence). The CDR3 sequence is CAWSRTSGSYEQYF. The CDR3 bases are TGTGCCTGGAGCCGGACTAGCGGGAGTTACGAGCAGTACTTC.

The J gene is TRBJ1-5, the V gene TRBV19, with 9 bases aligning to TRBD1. Germline loops: CDR1 LNHDA, CDR2 SQIVND (reference sequence). There are 15 residues in the CDR3. Trimming cost V 6 bases and J 8 bases; bases outside gene matches: 11. The CDR3 nucleotides are TGTGCCAGTAGCGACAGGGGGTCATTCCGGGAGCCCCAGCATTTT. It encodes CASSDRGSFREPQHF.

This clonotype was found a few times. V usage is TRBV7-2 and J usage is TRBJ2-7; TRBD2 agrees at 10 bases. Germline trimming cut 6 bases from V and 3 bases from J; bases unmatched to any gene: 5. Germline-derived CDR1 and CDR2 are SGHTA and FQGNSA. The CDR3 totals 14 residues. The DNA of the CDR3 is TGTGCCAGCAGGGTCTCTAGCGGGAGCTACGAGCAGTACTTC. It is translated as CASRVSSGSYEQYF. Looking up the rest from reference TRBV7-2 and TRBJ2-7 gives the full variable domain: GAGVSQSPSNKVTEKGKDVELRCDPISGHTALYWYRQSLGQGLEFLIYFQGNSAPDKSGLPSDRFSAERTGGSVSTLTIQRTQQEDSAVYLCASRVSSGSYEQYFGPGTRLTVT.

A note on this clonotype: At one end the junction does not follow the germline gene, possibly because of a read error. The J gene is TRBJ2-5, the V gene TRBV12-3 or TRBV12-4; D possibly corresponds to TRBD1 (6 bases). This CDR3 is 13 amino acids long. CDR3 nucleotides: TGTGCCAGCAATATGGACAGCCAAGAGGCCCAGTACTTC. As protein: CASNMDSQEAQYF.

The gene calls are TRBV12-3 or TRBV12-4 and TRBJ2-5, with 8 bases fitting TRBD1. Unmatched junction bases numbered 7, after V lost 8 bases and J lost 5 bases. The CDR3 is 13 residues long. For the CDR3, the DNA is TGTGCCAGCGGGAAGACAGGGGTCGAGACCCAGTACTTC. This encodes CASGKTGVETQYF.

This clonotype showed up many times. The CDR3 nucleotides are TGTGCCAGCAGCTCGTCATATGTGGGGGCTGAGCAGTTCTTC. Translation: CASSSSYVGAEQFF. J is TRBJ2-1 and V is TRBV7-3; D might be TRBD1 (6 bases). V lost 4 bases to trimming and J lost 9 bases, with 16 bases between them. Per germline, CDR1 SGHTA and CDR2 FQGTGA. This CDR3 spans 14 amino acids.

This clonotype has ten or more counts. The J gene is TRBJ1-2, the V gene TRBV28; the D is unclear. Trimming removed 5 bases at V and 4 bases at J, with 14 bases between. Germline V CDR1 and CDR2: MDHEN, SYDVKM. There are 14 residues in the CDR3. CDR3 bases: TGTGCCAGCAGTCTTCGAGGAGGTTTCTATGGCTACACCTTC. It translates to CASSLRGGFYGYTF.

This sequence joins TRBV7-2 and TRBJ2-2; 12 bases map to TRBD2. Germline lookup yields CDR1 SGHTA and CDR2 FQGNSA. With V trimmed by 1 base and J by 13 bases, 10 bases remained unmatched. The CDR3 length is 16 residues. Written as DNA, the CDR3 is TGTGCCAGCAGCTTAGGTCTAGCGGGAGGGCCGTTCGGGCTGTTTTTT. This codes for CASSLGLAGGPFGLFF. The entire variable domain, with the rest obtained from reference TRBV7-2 and TRBJ2-2, is as follows: GAGVSQSPSNKVTEKGKDVELRCDPISGHTALYWYRQSLGQGLEFLIYFQGNSAPDKSGLPSDRFSAERTGGSVSTLTIQRTQQEDSAVYLCASSLGLAGGPFGLFFGEGSRLTVL.

There are many counts of this clonotype. The chain carries TRBV20-1 and TRBJ2-1; 9 nucleotides match TRBD2. V was pared by 0 bases and J by 8 bases, with 5 bases of the junction left unmatched. There are 14 residues in the CDR3. CDR1 and CDR2 from the germline V gene are DFQATT and SNEGSKA (reference sequence). DNA for the CDR3: TGCAGTGCTAGAGATTTAGCGGGAGTTCATGAGCAGTTCTTC. It translates to CSARDLAGVHEQFF.

Concerning this clonotype itself: This may be a read error, as it is one base from a much larger clone. The rearrangement links TRBV7-2 to TRBJ2-7; 11 nucleotides match TRBD2. CDR3 size: 15 residues. Germline values: CDR1 SGHTA, CDR2 FQGNSA. This chain's CDR3 is CANSVLAGGNYEQYF. Here the CDR3 DNA reads TGTGCCAACAGCGTCCTAGCGGGAGGTAACTACGAGCAGTACTTC. Based on the CDR3 plus reference TRBV7-2 and TRBJ2-7, the full variable domain is GAGVSQSPSNKVTEKGKDVELRCDPISGHTALYWYRQSLGQGLEFLIYFQGNSAPDKSGLPSDRFSAERTGGSVSTLTIQRTQQEDSAVYLCANSVLAGGNYEQYFGPGTRLTVT.

This clonotype occurred a few times. J is TRBJ2-2 and V is TRBV5-1, with 8 positions matching TRBD2. J gave up 6 bases and V 0 bases, and 4 bases lay outside the gene matches. This CDR3 is built from 15 residues. Germline V gives CDR1 SGHRS, CDR2 YFSETQ. DNA for the CDR3: TGCGCCAGCAGCTTGGTCAGCGGGAGTGCCGGGGAGCTGTTTTTT. Translated, it gives CASSLVSGSAGELFF.

This sequence joins TRBV28 and TRBJ2-2; D might be TRBD2 (5 bases). In germline, CDR1 is MDHEN, CDR2 SYDVKM. V shed 6 bases and J shed 2 bases, with 10 bases lying between them. The CDR3 is 14 amino acids. In DNA, the CDR3 is TGTGCCAGCAGGAGAGAGGGCAACACCGGGGAGCTGTTTTTT. As protein: CASRREGNTGELFF.

This clonotype has ten or more counts. The rearrangement links TRBV20-1 to TRBJ2-3; D not certain. The V gene's germline CDR1 is DFQATT and CDR2 SNEGSKA (reference sequence). V was pared by 3 bases and J by 2 bases, with 12 bases between. This CDR3 has 14 residues. In nucleotides, the CDR3 is TGCAGTGCTAGGGTGGCTAGTCTCACAGATACGCAGTATTTT. Its protein product is CSARVASLTDTQYF.

Note on this clonotype: A much bigger clone sits one base away, suggesting this may be a read error. This chain connects TRBV20-1 to TRBJ2-1, with D possibly being TRBD1 (6 bases). Germline CDR1 and CDR2: DFQATT and SNEGSKA (reference sequence). CDR3 length: 14 amino acids. V dropped 3 bases and J dropped 10 bases, with 19 bases sitting between them. As DNA, the CDR3 is TGCAGTGCTAGGGGGGCAGGAAGGGCCGGCGAGCAGTTCTTC. Translated: CSARGAGRAGEQFF.

The chain recombines TRBV4-1 with TRBJ1-1; no clear D gene. Trimming shortened V by 4 bases and J by 1 base, and 13 bases separated the two germline ends. From germline, CDR1 is MGHRA and CDR2 YSYEKL. The CDR3 covers 15 residues. CDR3 nucleotide sequence: TGCGCCAGCAGCCCCCGAGGGCAAAAGAACACTGAAGCTTTCTTT. This sequence encodes CASSPRGQKNTEAFF.

V is TRBV20-1 and J is TRBJ2-1, with 15 bases fitting TRBD2. The germline V gene has CDR1 DFQATT and CDR2 SNEGSKA (reference sequence). This CDR3 comprises 20 residues. J gave up 0 bases and V 0 bases, and 9 bases lay outside the gene matches. As DNA, the CDR3 is TGCAGTGCTAGAGATCCCGGACTAGCGGGAGGGCGGAGCTCCTACAATGAGCAGTTCTTC. This encodes CSARDPGLAGGRSSYNEQFF.

CDR3 in DNA: TGTGCCAGCAGTTATATTGCGGGAGCGGATGAGCAGTTCTTC. Protein product: CASSYIAGADEQFF. J is TRBJ2-1 and V is TRBV6-5; TRBD2 agrees at 7 bases. The V segment lost 3 bases and the J segment 8 bases; nucleotides outside the gene matches: 7. The CDR3 is 14 amino acids. CDR1 and CDR2 (germline): MNHEY, SVGAGI.

In its sample, this clonotype was seen many times. The chain has TRBV28 and TRBJ2-5; no clear D. The CDR3 has 12 residues. Germline values: CDR1 MDHEN, CDR2 SYDVKM. V was trimmed by 7 bases and J by 5 bases, leaving 11 bases between them. The CDR3 loop is CASKSAGETQYF. The CDR3 bases are TGTGCCAGCAAGTCCGCCGGGGAGACCCAGTACTTC.

This clonotype has only a few counts. The chain combines TRBV14 with TRBJ2-5; 13 positions match TRBD2. The length of the CDR3 is 18 residues. The V gene end was trimmed by 3 bases and the J gene end by 4 bases; junction bases not matched to a gene: 11. Germline values: CDR1 SGHDN, CDR2 FVKESK. Here the CDR3 reads CASSHGLAGVGLRETQYF. The CDR3 nucleotides are TGTGCCAGCAGCCACGGACTAGCGGGAGTAGGCCTGAGAGAGACCCAGTACTTC.

This clonotype has more than one count but fewer than ten. The rearrangement links TRBV19 to TRBJ2-1; TRBD2 aligns across 9 bases. The CDR3 is 18 residues long. Looked up from germline, CDR1 is LNHDA and CDR2 is SQIVND (reference sequence). J lost 7 bases, V lost 4 bases, and 17 bases had no gene match. The CDR3 bases are TGTGCCAGTAGTAGAAGGCCCGGGGCGGGAGGGCCAAAAAATGAGCAGTTCTTC. Its protein product is CASSRRPGAGGPKNEQFF.

Here the CDR3 DNA reads TGTGCCAGCAGCGTTACTAGAGGACCTACTAGCACAGATACGCAGTATTTT. It encodes CASSVTRGPTSTDTQYF. The rearrangement uses TRBV9 and TRBJ2-3; tentative D call: TRBD2 (5 bases). The CDR3 loop spans 17 amino acids. Trimming pared 2 bases from V and 0 bases from J, leaving 16 bases between. Germline CDR1 SGDLS, CDR2 YYNGEE.